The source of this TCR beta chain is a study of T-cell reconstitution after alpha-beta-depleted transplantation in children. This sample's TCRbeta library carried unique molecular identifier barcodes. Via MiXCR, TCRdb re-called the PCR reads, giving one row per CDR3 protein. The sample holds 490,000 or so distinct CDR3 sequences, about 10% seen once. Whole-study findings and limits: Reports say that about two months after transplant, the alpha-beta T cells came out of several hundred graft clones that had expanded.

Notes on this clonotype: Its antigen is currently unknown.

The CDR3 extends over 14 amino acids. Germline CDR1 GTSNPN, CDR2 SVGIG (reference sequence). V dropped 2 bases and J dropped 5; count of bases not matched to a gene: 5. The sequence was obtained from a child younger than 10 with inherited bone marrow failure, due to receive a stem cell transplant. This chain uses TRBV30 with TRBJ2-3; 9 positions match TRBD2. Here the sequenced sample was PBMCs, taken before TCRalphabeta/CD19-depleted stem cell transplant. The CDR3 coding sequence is TGTGCCTGGAGTCTCCTAGCGGGAAGAGATACGCAGTATTTT. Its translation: CAWSLLAGRDTQYF.